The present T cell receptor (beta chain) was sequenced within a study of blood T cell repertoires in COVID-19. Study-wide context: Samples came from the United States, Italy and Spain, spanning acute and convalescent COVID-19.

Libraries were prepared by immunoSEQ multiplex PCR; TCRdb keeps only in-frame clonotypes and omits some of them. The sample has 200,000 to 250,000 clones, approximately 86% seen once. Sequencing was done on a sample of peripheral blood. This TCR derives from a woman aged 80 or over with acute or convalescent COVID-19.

CDR3 bases: TGTGCCAGCAGCTTAATTGCAGGGGGCTATGGCTACACCTTC. It translates to CASSLIAGGYGYTF. The V call is TRBV7-2, the J call TRBJ1-2; 7 nucleotides line up with TRBD1. The V gene's germline CDR1 is SGHTA and CDR2 FQGNSA. The CDR3 contains 14 residues. V dropped 2 bases and J dropped 4; count of bases not matched to a gene: 4.